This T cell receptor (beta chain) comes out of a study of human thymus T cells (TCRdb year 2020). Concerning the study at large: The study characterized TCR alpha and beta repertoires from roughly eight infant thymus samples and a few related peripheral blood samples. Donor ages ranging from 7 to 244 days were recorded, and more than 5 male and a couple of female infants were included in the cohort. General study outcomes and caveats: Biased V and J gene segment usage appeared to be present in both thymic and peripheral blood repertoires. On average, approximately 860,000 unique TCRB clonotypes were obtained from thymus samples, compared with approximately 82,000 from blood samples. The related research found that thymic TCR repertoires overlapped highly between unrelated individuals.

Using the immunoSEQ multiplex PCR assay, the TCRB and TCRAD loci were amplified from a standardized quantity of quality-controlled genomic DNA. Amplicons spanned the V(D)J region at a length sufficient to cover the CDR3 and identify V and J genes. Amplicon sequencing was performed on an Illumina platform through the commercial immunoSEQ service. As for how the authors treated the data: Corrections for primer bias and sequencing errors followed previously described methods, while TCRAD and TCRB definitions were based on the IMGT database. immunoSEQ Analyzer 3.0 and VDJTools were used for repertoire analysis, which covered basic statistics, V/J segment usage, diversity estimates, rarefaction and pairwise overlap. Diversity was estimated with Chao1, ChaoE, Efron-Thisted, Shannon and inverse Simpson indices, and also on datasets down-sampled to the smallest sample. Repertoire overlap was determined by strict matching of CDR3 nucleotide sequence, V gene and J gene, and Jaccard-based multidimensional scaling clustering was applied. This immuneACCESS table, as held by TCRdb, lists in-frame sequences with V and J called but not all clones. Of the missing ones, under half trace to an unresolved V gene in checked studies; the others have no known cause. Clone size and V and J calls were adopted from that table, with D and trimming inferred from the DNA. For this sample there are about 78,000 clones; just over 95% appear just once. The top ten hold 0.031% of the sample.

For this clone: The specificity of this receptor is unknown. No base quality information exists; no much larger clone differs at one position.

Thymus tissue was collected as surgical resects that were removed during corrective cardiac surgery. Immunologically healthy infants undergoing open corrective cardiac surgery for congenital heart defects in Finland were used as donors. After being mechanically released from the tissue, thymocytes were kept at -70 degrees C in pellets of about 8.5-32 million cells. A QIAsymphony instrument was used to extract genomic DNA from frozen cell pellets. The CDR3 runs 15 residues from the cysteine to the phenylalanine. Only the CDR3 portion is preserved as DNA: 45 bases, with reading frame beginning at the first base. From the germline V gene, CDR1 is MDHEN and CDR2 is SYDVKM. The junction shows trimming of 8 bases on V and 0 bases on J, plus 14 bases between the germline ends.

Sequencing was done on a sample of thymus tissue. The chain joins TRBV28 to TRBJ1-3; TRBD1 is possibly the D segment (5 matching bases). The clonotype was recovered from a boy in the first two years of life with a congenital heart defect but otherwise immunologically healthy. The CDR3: CASATVPFSGNTIYF. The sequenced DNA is TGTGCCAGCGCGACAGTCCCTTTCTCTGGAAACACCATATATTTT.